This T cell receptor beta chain is drawn from a study of cytomegalovirus exposure and HLA in healthy donors. The CDR3 runs to 13 residues. V was pared by 2 bases and J by 5 bases, with 10 bases between. CDR1 and CDR2 from the germline V gene are SEHNR and FQNEAQ (reference sequence). Donors came from a validation cohort of approximately 110 subjects, distinct from the first 666-subject cohort. Sequenced by immunoSEQ multiplex PCR; TCRdb stores in-frame clones only, minus some. The sample has roughly 70,000 clones; over 95% are singletons. In its sample, this clone was seen once. Its antigen is undetermined. Findings of the study overall: It was found in a later analysis that first-cohort TCR clusters tended to co-occur in the 130 or so validation repertoires. Most sequenced TCRs were rare (though some public TCRs occurred in many donors).

The rearrangement uses TRBV7-9 and TRBJ2-7; possible D gene TRBD2, 5 bases. This clonotype originated in a woman aged 18 to 35 in good health and CMV-seropositive. The sequenced material came from PBMCs. DNA for the CDR3: TGTGCCAGCAGCTTACCGGGAACCGACGAGCAGTACTTC. The encoded protein is CASSLPGTDEQYF.